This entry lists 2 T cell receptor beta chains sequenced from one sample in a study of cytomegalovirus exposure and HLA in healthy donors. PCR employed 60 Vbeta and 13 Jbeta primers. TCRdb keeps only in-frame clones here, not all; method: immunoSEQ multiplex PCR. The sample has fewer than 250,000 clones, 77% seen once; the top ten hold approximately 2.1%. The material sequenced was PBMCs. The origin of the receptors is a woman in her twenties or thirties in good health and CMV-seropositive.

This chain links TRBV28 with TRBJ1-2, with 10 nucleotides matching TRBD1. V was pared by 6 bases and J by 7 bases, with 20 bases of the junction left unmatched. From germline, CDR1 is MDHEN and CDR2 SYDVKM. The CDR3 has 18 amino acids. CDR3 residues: CASSSPGGQGWFTGGYTF. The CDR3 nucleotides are TGTGCCAGCAGCTCTCCAGGGGGACAGGGGTGGTTTACTGGTGGCTACACCTTC.

The CDR3 nucleotides are TGTGCCAGCAGGCCCCCAGGGCAGAGTTTACAGTACTTC. Translated: CASRPPGQSLQYF. This chain uses TRBV27 with TRBJ2-7; D perhaps matches TRBD1 (5 bases). The germline V and J ends were trimmed by 6 bases and 10 bases, with 19 bases remaining between them. Looked up from germline, CDR1 is MNHEY and CDR2 is SMNVEV (reference sequence). This CDR3 region has 13 residues.